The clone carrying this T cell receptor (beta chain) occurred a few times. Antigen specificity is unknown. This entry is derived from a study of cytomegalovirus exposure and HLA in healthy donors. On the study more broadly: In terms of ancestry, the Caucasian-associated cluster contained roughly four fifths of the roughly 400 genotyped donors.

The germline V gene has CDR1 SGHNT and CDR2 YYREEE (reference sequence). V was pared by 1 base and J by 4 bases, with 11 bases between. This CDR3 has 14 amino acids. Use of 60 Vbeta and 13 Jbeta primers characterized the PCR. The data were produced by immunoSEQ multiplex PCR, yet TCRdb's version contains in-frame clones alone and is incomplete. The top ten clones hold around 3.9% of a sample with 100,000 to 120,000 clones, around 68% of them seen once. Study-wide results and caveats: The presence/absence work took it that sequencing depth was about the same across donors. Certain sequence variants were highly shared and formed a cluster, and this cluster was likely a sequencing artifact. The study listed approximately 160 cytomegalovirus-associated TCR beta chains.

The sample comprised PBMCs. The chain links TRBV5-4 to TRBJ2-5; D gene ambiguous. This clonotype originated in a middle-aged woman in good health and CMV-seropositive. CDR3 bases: TGTGCCAGCAGCTTGTACGCGTCTAGAGAGACCCAGTACTTC. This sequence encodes CASSLYASRETQYF.